Presented here are 16 T cell receptor beta chains from one specimen sequenced in a study of OX40 agonist ivuxolimab in advanced cancers. The method was the immunoSEQ multiplex PCR assay. TCRdb limited this immuneACCESS table to in-frame rearrangements with V and J called. A share of clones is missing; checked studies link under half to unresolved V genes, and the rest is unexplained. This sample lists approximately 31,000 clones; nearly 90% were detected once. The top ten hold around three fifths of the sample. The sequenced sample was CD4+ or CD8+ T cells sorted from blood, obtained in a trial of the OX40 agonist ivuxolimab. Receptor source: an adult with an advanced solid tumor such as melanoma, head and neck, liver or kidney cancer.

The V and J genes are TRBV10-2 and TRBJ2-1; no clear D gene. The CDR3 covers 11 residues. Germline V lookup: CDR1 WSHSY, CDR2 SAAADI. The germline V and J ends were trimmed by 3 bases and 7 bases, with 4 bases remaining between them. The CDR3 DNA is TGCGCCAGCAGTGACGGGAATGAGCAGTTCTTC. Its translation: CASSDGNEQFF.

The chain combines TRBV4-3 with TRBJ1-2; D is perhaps TRBD1 (5 bases). The CDR3 sequence is 12 residues long. The germline V gene has CDR1 LGHNA and CDR2 YSLEER. Trimming left V 3 bases short and J 8 bases short, with 10 bases between. The chain's CDR3 is CASSQQGGGYTF. In nucleotides, the CDR3 is TGCGCCAGCAGCCAGCAGGGAGGGGGCTACACCTTC.

The rearrangement links TRBV7-2 to TRBJ2-5, with D unresolved. This CDR3 is 12 amino acids long. The V gene lost 1 base and the J gene lost 14 bases, with 14 bases spanning the gap. Germline V gives CDR1 SGHTA, CDR2 FQGNSA. In nucleotides, the CDR3 is TGTGCCAGCAGCTTAGATTCAATAGAACATTACTTC. As protein: CASSLDSIEHYF.

This chain connects TRBV27 to TRBJ2-3; D uncertain. In germline, CDR1 is MNHEY, CDR2 SMNVEV (reference sequence). The CDR3 sequence is 15 residues long. Trimming took 2 bases from V and 0 from J, leaving 9 bases between them. The CDR3 sequence: CASSLKGLSTDTQYF. The DNA for the CDR3 is TGTGCCAGCAGTTTAAAAGGCCTAAGCACAGATACGCAGTATTTT.

The chain uses TRBV6-5 and TRBJ1-5, with D maybe TRBD1 (5 bases). Trimming pared 2 bases from V and 4 bases from J, leaving 6 bases between. Germline CDR1 reads MNHEY; CDR2 reads SVGAGI. The length of the CDR3 is 13 residues. Here the CDR3 reads CASSYGGNQPQHF. The CDR3 bases are TGTGCCAGCAGTTACGGGGGGAATCAGCCCCAGCATTTT.

The gene calls are TRBV7-2 and TRBJ2-3; D ambiguous. Trimming shortened V by 5 bases and J by 2 bases, and 23 bases separated the two germline ends. This CDR3 region has 18 residues. CDR1 SGHTA and CDR2 FQGNSA come from the germline V gene. CDR3 residues: CASSAPPLVWTVTDTQYF. Written as DNA, the CDR3 is TGTGCCAGCAGCGCACCTCCTCTCGTTTGGACGGTCACAGATACGCAGTATTTT.

The rearrangement uses TRBV20-1 and TRBJ1-2; D is ambiguous. Trimming shortened V by 6 bases and J by 9 bases, and 5 bases separated the two germline ends. CDR1 and CDR2 (germline): DFQATT, SNEGSKA (reference sequence). This CDR3 comprises 8 residues. The CDR3 spells CSAGSYTF. The CDR3 nucleotides are TGCAGTGCAGGGAGCTACACCTTC.

V usage is TRBV11-2 and J usage is TRBJ2-1; TRBD1 matches 9 bases. The CDR3 consists of 16 residues. The J segment lost 7 bases and the V segment lost 3 bases, leaving 10 bases of the junction unmatched. The V gene's germline CDR1 is SGHAT and CDR2 FQNNGV. In DNA, the CDR3 is TGTGCCAGCAGCTTGTACAGGGGGCTAGCGAATAATGAGCAGTTCTTC. This gives the protein CASSLYRGLANNEQFF.

The V call is TRBV7-9, the J call TRBJ2-5; D remains unclear. The CDR3 runs 14 residues. CDR1 is SEHNR and CDR2 is FQNEAQ in the germline V gene (reference sequence). The V end lost 5 bases, the J end lost 3 bases, and 13 bases lay between the germline ends. The CDR3 DNA sequence: TGTGCCAGCAGCCTTGAATGGCCCGAAGAGACCCAGTACTTC. Translated: CASSLEWPEETQYF.

The chain carries TRBV10-2 and TRBJ2-3; possible D gene TRBD2, 6 bases. The CDR3 runs to 15 residues. Germline V lookup: CDR1 WSHSY, CDR2 SAAADI. V shed 3 bases and J shed 1 base, with 11 bases lying between them. CDR3 residues: CASSEFGTGTDTQYF. The DNA for the CDR3 is TGCGCCAGCAGTGAATTCGGGACTGGCACAGATACGCAGTATTTT.

This clone was recorded at least ten times. The chain has TRBV5-1 and TRBJ2-1; 9 positions agree with TRBD1. Germline V CDR1 and CDR2: SGHRS, YFSETQ. The length of the CDR3 is 15 residues. Trimming took 6 bases from V and 4 from J; bases not matched to a gene: 8. The DNA of the CDR3 is TGCGCCAGCAACGTGGGACAGGGTCTTTACAATGAGCAGTTCTTC. Protein sequence: CASNVGQGLYNEQFF.

In its sample, this clone was seen once. This chain links TRBV11-2 with TRBJ1-4; D not resolved. CDR3 length: 16 residues. Germline CDR1 is SGHAT and CDR2 is FQNNGV. The V gene lost 3 bases and the J gene lost 3 bases, with 14 bases spanning the gap. The CDR3 loop reads CASSFYASGSNEKLFF. Written as DNA, the CDR3 is TGTGCCAGCAGCTTCTACGCTAGCGGTTCTAATGAAAAACTGTTTTTT.

The V call is TRBV11-3, the J call TRBJ2-1; no firm D call. The germline gives CDR1 SGHNT, CDR2 YENEEA. The germline V and J ends were trimmed by 3 bases and 10 bases, with 16 bases remaining between them. The CDR3 is 14 amino acids. The DNA of the CDR3 is TGTGCCAGCAGCTTCCAGGACCAGCCAGAGGAGCAGTTCTTC. Translation gives CASSFQDQPEEQFF.

This chain joins TRBV5-1 and TRBJ1-3, with TRBD1 identical over 9 bases. Unmatched junction bases numbered 8, after V lost 1 base and J lost 3 bases. Germline V gene lookup returns CDR1 SGHRS and CDR2 YFSETQ. The length of the CDR3 is 17 residues. The CDR3 DNA sequence: TGCGCCAGCAGCTTGACGGACAGGGGCTCGTTTGGAAACACCATATATTTT. It yields the protein CASSLTDRGSFGNTIYF.

The V gene is TRBV4-3, the J gene TRBJ2-5, with TRBD2 as a possible D gene (6 bases). This CDR3 is 13 amino acids long. Trimming stripped 0 bases from V and 9 bases from J, with 11 bases between. Germline CDR1 and CDR2: LGHNA and YSLEER. The CDR3 coding sequence is TGCGCCAGCAGCCAAGACCCCCGGGAGTCCCAGTACTTC. Amino acids: CASSQDPRESQYF.

V usage is TRBV4-1 and J usage is TRBJ2-7, with D hard to call. The CDR3 has 15 residues. V dropped 1 base and J dropped 1 base, with 11 bases sitting between them. CDR1 and CDR2 from the germline V gene are MGHRA and YSYEKL. CDR3 nucleotides: TGCGCCAGCAGCCAAGGTAGAGACTTGTCCTACGAGCAGTACTTC. Protein product: CASSQGRDLSYEQYF.